The rows below give T cell receptor beta chains drawn from one sample of a study of blood T cell repertoires in COVID-19. Using immunoSEQ multiplex PCR, the repertoire was profiled, and TCRdb retains in-frame clones only, with some absent. The table lists 90,000 or so clones, approximately 91% of them singletons, with about 5% in the top ten. Sequencing input: peripheral blood. The receptor source for this set is a man in his sixties with COVID-19, enrolled during active disease. Both conserved end residues are part of each CDR3. A D gene is named only where the DNA matches it firmly. Only some rows state a clone size, as once, few, many or a class for expanded clones.

v_gene,j_gene,d_gene,len,abundance,CDR3aa,CDR3nt
TRBV18,TRBJ2-5,-,15,few,CASSLSSGEVGTQYF,TGTGCCAGCTCACTTTCATCGGGAGAAGTGGGGACCCAGTACTTC
TRBV5-6,TRBJ2-7,-,11,-,CASSLADEQYF,TGTGCCAGCAGCTTGGCGGACGAGCAGTACTTC
TRBV5-1,TRBJ1-1,TRBD1,13,once,CASSPGTGAEAFF,TGCGCCAGCAGCCCCGGGACAGGAGCTGAAGCTTTCTTT
TRBV30,TRBJ2-3,TRBD2,15,-,CAWSRWGGSTDTQYF,TGTGCCTGGAGCAGATGGGGGGGGAGTACAGATACGCAGTATTTT
TRBV12-3/TRBV12-4,TRBJ1-4,-,13,-,CASSLGQNEKLFF,TGTGCCAGCAGTCTTGGACAGAATGAAAAACTGTTTTTT
TRBV7-8,TRBJ1-5,-,17,-,CASSLFIRDTSNQPQHF,TGTGCCAGCAGCTTATTTATAAGGGACACCAGCAATCAGCCCCAGCATTTT
TRBV4-1,TRBJ2-1,-,16,few,CASSGPTSLSFNEQFF,TGCGCCAGCAGTGGTCCAACTAGCCTCTCGTTCAATGAGCAGTTCTTC
TRBV18,TRBJ2-7,-,13,-,CASSPQGSYEQYF,TGTGCCAGCTCACCCCAGGGGTCCTACGAGCAGTACTTC
TRBV5-4,TRBJ1-2,TRBD1,13,-,CASSPDRDYGYTF,TGTGCCAGCAGCCCGGACAGGGACTATGGCTACACCTTC
TRBV7-9,TRBJ2-1,-,13,-,CASSLDSNNEQFF,TGTGCCAGCAGCTTAGACAGCAACAATGAGCAGTTCTTC
TRBV5-8,TRBJ1-2,-,14,once,CASSLGGLGYGYTF,TGTGCCAGCAGCTTGGGGGGGCTCGGCTATGGCTACACCTTC
TRBV5-6,TRBJ2-3,TRBD2,15,-,CASSLLAGETDTQYF,TGTGCCAGCAGCTTGTTGGCGGGAGAGACAGATACGCAGTATTTT
TRBV18,TRBJ2-5,TRBD2,15,-,CASTRTSGSWETQYF,TGTGCCAGCACCCGGACTAGCGGGAGTTGGGAGACCCAGTACTTC
TRBV6-1,TRBJ2-7,TRBD1,14,-,CASSEPFGQGEQYF,TGTGCCAGCAGTGAACCTTTTGGACAGGGGGAGCAGTACTTC